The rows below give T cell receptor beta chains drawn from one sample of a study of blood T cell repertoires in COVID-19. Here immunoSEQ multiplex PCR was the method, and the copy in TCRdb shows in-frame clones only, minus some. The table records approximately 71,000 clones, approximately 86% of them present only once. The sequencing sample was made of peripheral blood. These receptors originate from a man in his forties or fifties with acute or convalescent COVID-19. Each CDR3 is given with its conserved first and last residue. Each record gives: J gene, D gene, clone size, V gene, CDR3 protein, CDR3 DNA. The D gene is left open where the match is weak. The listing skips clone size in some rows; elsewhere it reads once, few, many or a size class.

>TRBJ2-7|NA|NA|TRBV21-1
CASSNRNSSYEQYF
TGTGCCAGCAGCAATAGGAACAGCTCCTACGAGCAGTACTTC
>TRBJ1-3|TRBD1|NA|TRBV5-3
CARDQDRFLVSTAGNTIYF
TGTGCCAGAGATCAGGACAGGTTCTTAGTTAGCACTGCTGGAAACACCATATATTTT
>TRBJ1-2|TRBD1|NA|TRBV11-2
CASSNGQGSLYGYTF
TGTGCCAGCAGCAACGGACAGGGGAGTCTCTATGGCTACACCTTC
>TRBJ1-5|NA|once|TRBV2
CAGGFYSNQPQHF
TGTGCCGGAGGGTTCTATAGCAATCAGCCCCAGCATTTT
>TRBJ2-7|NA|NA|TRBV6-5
CASRRGYEQYF
TGTGCCAGCAGGAGGGGGTACGAGCAGTACTTC
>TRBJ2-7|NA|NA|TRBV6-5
CASSYWVGGRVHEQYF
TGTGCCAGCAGTTATTGGGTGGGAGGAAGGGTCCACGAGCAGTACTTC
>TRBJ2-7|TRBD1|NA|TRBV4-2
CASSQAPQGALGTYEQYF
TGTGCCAGCAGCCAAGCGCCCCAGGGGGCGCTTGGGACCTACGAGCAGTACTTC
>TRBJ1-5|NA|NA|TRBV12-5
CASGLHSNQPQHF
TGTGCTAGTGGTTTACATAGCAATCAGCCCCAGCATTTT
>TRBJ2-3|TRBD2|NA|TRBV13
CASSARLSGGSTDTQYF
TGTGCCAGCAGCGCCCGATTGAGCGGGGGTAGCACAGATACGCAGTATTTT
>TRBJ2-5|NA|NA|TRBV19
CASSNRGGQETQYF
TGTGCCAGTAGCAACAGGGGGGGCCAAGAGACCCAGTACTTC
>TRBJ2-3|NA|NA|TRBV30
CAWSALPDTQYF
TGTGCCTGGAGTGCCCTCCCAGATACGCAGTATTTT
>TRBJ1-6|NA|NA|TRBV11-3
CASSPSQGTSSPLHF
TGTGCCAGCAGCCCGAGTCAGGGGACTAGCTCACCCCTCCACTTT
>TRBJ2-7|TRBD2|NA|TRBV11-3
CASSFTGTSGAYEQYF
TGTGCCAGCAGCTTCACCGGGACTAGCGGAGCCTACGAGCAGTACTTC
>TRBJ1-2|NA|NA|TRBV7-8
CASSLSSNYGYTF
TGTGCCAGCAGCTTATCCAGTAACTATGGCTACACCTTC
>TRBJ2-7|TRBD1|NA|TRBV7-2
CASSPDRGLYEQYF
TGTGCCAGCAGCCCCGACAGGGGGCTCTACGAGCAGTACTTC
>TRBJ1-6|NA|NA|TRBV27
CASRPQRGGSSPLHF
TGTGCCAGCAGACCCCAGAGGGGGGGATCTTCACCCCTCCACTTT
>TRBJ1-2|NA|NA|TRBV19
CASRFSATVDYTF
TGTGCCAGTCGGTTTTCCGCTACCGTCGACTACACCTTC
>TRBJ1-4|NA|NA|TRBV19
CASSPRGRPYEKLFF
TGTGCCAGTAGTCCCCGGGGTCGGCCTTATGAAAAACTGTTTTTT
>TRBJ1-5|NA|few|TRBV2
CASSVGRGGQPQHF
TGTGCCAGCAGTGTCGGGAGGGGTGGACAGCCCCAGCATTTT
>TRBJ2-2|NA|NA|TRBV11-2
CASSARILSGELFF
TGTGCCAGCAGCGCAAGAATCCTTAGTGGGGAGCTGTTTTTT
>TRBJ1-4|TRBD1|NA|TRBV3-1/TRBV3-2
CASSHRQGYTYGEKLFF
TGTGCCAGCAGCCATCGACAGGGTTACACTTATGGTGAAAAACTGTTTTTT
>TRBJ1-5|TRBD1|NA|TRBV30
CAWNPGTGSNQPQHF
TGTGCCTGGAACCCCGGGACAGGTAGCAATCAGCCCCAGCATTTT
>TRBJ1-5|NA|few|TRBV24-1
CATAGYSNQPQHF
TGTGCCACCGCCGGTTATAGCAATCAGCCCCAGCATTTT
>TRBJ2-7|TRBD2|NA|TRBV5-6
CASSLRGEGFYEQYF
TGTGCCAGCAGCTTACGGGGGGAGGGGTTCTACGAGCAGTACTTC
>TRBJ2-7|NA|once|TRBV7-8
CASSLLGGSYEQYF
TGTGCCAGCAGCTTATTGGGGGGATCCTACGAGCAGTACTTC
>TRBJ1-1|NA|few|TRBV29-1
CSVAGQINEAFF
TGCAGCGTTGCAGGTCAGATTAATGAAGCTTTCTTT
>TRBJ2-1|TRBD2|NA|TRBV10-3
CAIASTSGSSYNEQFF
TGTGCCATCGCGAGTACTAGCGGGAGCTCCTACAATGAGCAGTTCTTC
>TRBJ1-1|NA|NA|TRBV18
CASSPPPWTDMNTEAFF
TGTGCCAGCTCACCACCCCCGTGGACAGACATGAACACTGAAGCTTTCTTT
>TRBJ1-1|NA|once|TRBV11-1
CASSFGLWGEAFF
TGTGCCAGCAGCTTTGGGTTGTGGGGCGAAGCTTTCTTT
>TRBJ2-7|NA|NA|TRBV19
CASSIGRFGGYEQYF
TGTGCCAGTAGTATTGGTCGCTTCGGGGGATACGAGCAGTACTTC
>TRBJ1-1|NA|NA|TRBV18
CASSPGLTTSEAFF
TGTGCCAGCTCACCAGGCCTTACCACCTCTGAAGCTTTCTTT
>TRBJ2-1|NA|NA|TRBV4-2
CASSQDWDTSGEQFF
TGTGCCAGCAGCCAAGATTGGGACACAAGCGGTGAGCAGTTCTTC
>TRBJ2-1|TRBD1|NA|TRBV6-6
CASSSRDRGVNEQFF
TGTGCCAGCAGTTCCCGGGACAGGGGGGTCAATGAGCAGTTCTTC
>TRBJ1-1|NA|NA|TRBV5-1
CASSLGLESTLHTEAFF
TGCGCCAGCAGCTTGGGATTAGAAAGTACCCTGCACACTGAAGCTTTCTTT
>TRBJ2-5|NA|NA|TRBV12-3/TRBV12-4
CASSFVLEETQYF
TGTGCCAGCAGTTTCGTCTTGGAGGAGACCCAGTACTTC
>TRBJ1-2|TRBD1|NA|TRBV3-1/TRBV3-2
CASSRWTGGHGYTF
TGTGCCAGCAGCCGATGGACAGGGGGACATGGCTACACCTTC
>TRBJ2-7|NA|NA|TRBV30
CAWSRGPHEQYF
TGTGCCTGGAGCAGGGGCCCCCACGAGCAGTACTTC
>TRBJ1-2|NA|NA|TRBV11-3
CASSLVGGNYGYTF
TGTGCCAGCAGCTTAGTAGGGGGAAACTATGGCTACACCTTC
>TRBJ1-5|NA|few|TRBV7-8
CASSPVPSGIRNQPQHF
TGTGCCAGCAGCCCCGTTCCGTCAGGGATACGCAATCAGCCCCAGCATTTT
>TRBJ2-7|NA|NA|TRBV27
CASSRPTSGSYEQYF
TGTGCCAGCAGTCGACCGACCAGCGGATCTTACGAGCAGTACTTC
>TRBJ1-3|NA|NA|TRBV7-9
CASSTDVRQTSGNTIYF
TGTGCCAGCAGCACCGATGTCAGACAGACCTCTGGAAACACCATATATTTT
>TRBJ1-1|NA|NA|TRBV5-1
CASSSGLGYMNTEAFF
TGCGCCAGCAGCTCAGGACTAGGATACATGAACACTGAAGCTTTCTTT
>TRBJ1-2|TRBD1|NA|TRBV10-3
CAISETKTGLSF
TGTGCCATCAGTGAGACTAAGACAGGGCTGTCGTTC
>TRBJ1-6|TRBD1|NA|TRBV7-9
CASSSGTGSNSPLHF
TGTGCCAGCAGCTCCGGGACAGGGTCTAATTCACCCCTCCACTTT
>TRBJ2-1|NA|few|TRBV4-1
CASSQAPGGHSYNEQFF
TGCGCCAGCAGCCAAGCCCCCGGTGGACACTCCTACAATGAGCAGTTCTTC
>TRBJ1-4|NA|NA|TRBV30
CAWSVSGGGEKLFF
TGTGCCTGGAGTGTGTCGGGAGGAGGTGAAAAACTGTTTTTT
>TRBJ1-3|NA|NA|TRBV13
CASTDLSLRGNTIYF
TGTGCCAGTACCGACCTTTCTCTGAGGGGAAACACCATATATTTT
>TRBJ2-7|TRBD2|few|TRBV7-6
CASSLIAGISYEQYF
TGTGCCAGCAGCTTAATAGCGGGGATCTCCTACGAGCAGTACTTC
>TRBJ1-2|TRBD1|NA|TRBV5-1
CASSHGTGSYGYTF
TGCGCCAGCAGCCACGGGACAGGGTCCTATGGCTACACCTTC